This entry lists 21 T cell receptor beta chains sequenced from one sample in a study of cytomegalovirus exposure and HLA in healthy donors. Use of 60 Vbeta and 13 Jbeta primers characterized the PCR. Produced via immunoSEQ multiplex PCR; TCRdb's table is partial and in-frame only. The sample consists of fewer than 85,000 clones, roughly 70% of them appearing once. The sequenced sample was PBMCs. The source is a man in his 60s in good health and CMV-seropositive.

This chain connects TRBV28 to TRBJ2-7, with a tentative D call TRBD2 (5 bases). The CDR3 extends over 16 amino acids. Germline lookup yields CDR1 MDHEN and CDR2 SYDVKM. Trimming removed 2 bases from V and 2 bases from J, with 16 bases in between. CDR3 sequence: CASSLTASSRTYEQYF. DNA for the CDR3: TGTGCCAGCAGTTTAACCGCGTCTAGCCGTACCTACGAGCAGTACTTC. The entire variable domain, with the rest obtained from reference TRBV28 and TRBJ2-7, is as follows: DVKVTQSSRYLVKRTGEKVFLECVQDMDHENMFWYRQDPGLGLRLIYFSYDVKMKEKGDIPEGYSVSREKKERFSLILESASTNQTSMYLCASSLTASSRTYEQYFGPGTRLTVT.

The chain uses TRBV28 and TRBJ1-4; no firm D call. Germline lookup yields CDR1 MDHEN and CDR2 SYDVKM. The CDR3 runs to 13 residues. Deletions cut 5 bases from V and 7 bases from J, with 11 bases between. Here the CDR3 DNA reads TGTGCCAGCAGTCGCCGGGAGGGTGAAAAACTGTTTTTT. Its translation: CASSRREGEKLFF.

The chain has TRBV4-1 and TRBJ2-3; the match to TRBD2 covers 8 bases. The V gene's germline CDR1 is MGHRA and CDR2 YSYEKL. This CDR3 has 17 residues. Trimming removed 0 bases from V and 7 bases from J; junction bases left unmatched: 12. The CDR3 DNA is TGCGCCAGCAGCCAAGAGGGTTTCACTAGCGGCGGAAATACGCAGTATTTT. It is translated as CASSQEGFTSGGNTQYF.

The chain couples TRBV2 to TRBJ2-5, with 8 bases identical to TRBD1. Germline loops: CDR1 SNHLY, CDR2 FYNNEI. V was clipped by 7 bases and J by 2 bases; unmatched bases: 3. The CDR3 loop spans 13 amino acids. The chain's CDR3 is CASKGQGQETQYF. The CDR3 DNA sequence: TGTGCCAGCAAAGGACAGGGACAAGAGACCCAGTACTTC.

The chain recombines TRBV28 with TRBJ2-7; D may be TRBD1 (5 bases). The ends were cut back, 3 bases at V and 3 bases at J, with 12 bases in the middle. The CDR3 sequence is 14 residues long. Looked up from germline, CDR1 is MDHEN and CDR2 is SYDVKM. The CDR3 nucleotides are TGTGCCAGCAGTTTCGACGGACAAGACTACGAGCAGTACTTC. The encoded protein is CASSFDGQDYEQYF.

This clone was recorded a few times. The rearrangement joins TRBV19 to TRBJ2-3; TRBD2 is a possible D gene (5 bases). Trimming stripped 6 bases from V and 0 bases from J, with 10 bases between. CDR3 length: 14 residues. The germline CDR1 and CDR2 sequences are LNHDA and SQIVND (reference sequence). CDR3 nucleotide sequence: TGTGCCAGTAGCCATTGGACTAGCACAGATACGCAGTATTTT. As protein: CASSHWTSTDTQYF.

This clone has just a few counts. V and J are TRBV9 and TRBJ2-3, with D tentatively TRBD2 (5 bases). The CDR3 runs to 15 residues. Trimming took off 3 bases at V and 0 bases at J, with 11 bases between the two ends. The germline V gene has CDR1 SGDLS and CDR2 YYNGEE. The CDR3 loop is CASSESGTSTDTQYF. In nucleotides, the CDR3 is TGTGCCAGCAGCGAGAGCGGTACTAGCACAGATACGCAGTATTTT.

This rearrangement joins TRBV28 to TRBJ2-1, with 8 bases matching TRBD1. Germline V gene sequence: CDR1 MDHEN, CDR2 SYDVKM. V lost 10 bases to trimming and J lost 9 bases; unmatched junction nucleotides: 14. This CDR3 has 14 amino acids. The CDR3 sequence: CATSGGVRKGEQFF. CDR3 DNA sequence: TGTGCCACATCAGGGGGCGTTAGGAAGGGTGAGCAGTTCTTC.

This chain connects TRBV7-9 to TRBJ1-6, with D possibly being TRBD1 (6 bases). The CDR3 spans 15 residues. Germline V gives CDR1 SEHNR, CDR2 FQNEAQ (reference sequence). V lost 2 bases, J lost 10 bases, and 15 bases lay in between. The CDR3 DNA sequence: TGTGCCAGCAGCTTATCGGCAGGGGAAGGCTCACCCCTCCACTTT. Protein sequence: CASSLSAGEGSPLHF.

The chain has TRBV5-1 and TRBJ2-1; 8 nucleotides line up with TRBD2. With 2 bases clipped from V and 4 bases from J, the junction kept 5 bases outside the gene matches. Germline CDR1 and CDR2: SGHRS and YFSETQ. The CDR3 runs to 15 residues. CDR3 DNA sequence: TGCGCCAGCAGCTTCAGTACTAGCGGATACAATGAGCAGTTCTTC. Residues: CASSFSTSGYNEQFF.

This chain connects TRBV28 to TRBJ2-7, with D possibly TRBD2 on 5 matching bases. V lost 7 bases to trimming and J lost 5 bases, with 18 bases between them. Germline loops: CDR1 MDHEN, CDR2 SYDVKM. There are 14 residues in the CDR3. The CDR3 DNA sequence: TGTGCCAGCACCATGACGGGAACTGCTAACGAGCAGTACTTC. As protein: CASTMTGTANEQYF.

The gene calls are TRBV6-5 and TRBJ2-6; the D gene is possibly TRBD1 (5 bases). CDR1 is MNHEY and CDR2 is SVGAGI in the germline V gene. The CDR3 length is 15 residues. The V end lost 4 bases, the J end lost 4 bases, and 11 bases lay between the germline ends. CDR3 sequence (DNA): TGTGCCAGCAGTTCCCAGGGTAACGGGGCCAACGTCCTGACTTTC. Amino acid sequence: CASSSQGNGANVLTF.

Concerning this clone: The sample contains more than one DNA sequence encoding this CDR3. The chain combines TRBV2 with TRBJ2-1, with 10 nucleotides matching TRBD2. After removal of 1 base from V and 6 bases from J, the junction contained 0 bases not matched to a gene. Germline V gene data show CDR1 as SNHLY and CDR2 as FYNNEI. The CDR3 has 14 residues. CDR3 amino acids: CASSEGLAGNEQFF. For the CDR3, the DNA is TGTGCCAGCAGTGAAGGACTAGCGGGCAATGAGCAGTTCTTC.

This clone was counted between two and nine times. The V gene is TRBV2, the J gene TRBJ2-7, with 8 nucleotides matching TRBD1. V lost 6 bases to trimming and J lost 3 bases; unmatched junction nucleotides: 7. This CDR3 comprises 14 residues. Germline V CDR1 and CDR2: SNHLY, FYNNEI. The CDR3 region is CASRGVDRGYEQYF. The CDR3 DNA is TGTGCCAGCAGGGGAGTTGACAGGGGCTACGAGCAGTACTTC.

The chain is built from TRBV29-1 and TRBJ1-3; D is perhaps TRBD1 (6 bases). The CDR3 is 17 residues long. V lost 0 bases and J lost 0, with 15 bases in between. From germline, CDR1 is SQVTM and CDR2 ANQGSEA. The CDR3 loop is CSVEDEAGGTSGNTIYF. The CDR3 DNA reads as TGCAGCGTTGAAGATGAAGCGGGGGGCACCTCTGGAAACACCATATATTTT.

The J gene is TRBJ1-4, the V gene TRBV11-2, with 7 positions matching TRBD1. Germline V gene data show CDR1 as SGHAT and CDR2 as FQNNGV. The CDR3 consists of 15 residues. With V trimmed by 3 bases and J by 6 bases, 7 bases remained unmatched. CDR3 protein: CASSLLTGLDEKLFF. Here the CDR3 DNA reads TGTGCCAGCAGCTTGCTGACAGGGCTTGATGAAAAACTGTTTTTT.

In its sample, this clone was seen a few times. The rearrangement uses TRBV7-6 and TRBJ1-1; the D gene is possibly TRBD1 (5 bases). This CDR3 region has 15 residues. V lost 1 base, J lost 0 bases, and 9 bases lay in between. The germline V gene encodes CDR1 SGHVS and CDR2 FNYEAQ. The CDR3 reads CASSLGAGVNTEAFF. CDR3 nucleotide sequence: TGTGCCAGCAGCTTAGGGGCGGGGGTGAACACTGAAGCTTTCTTT.

This chain connects TRBV7-9 to TRBJ1-1; TRBD1 matches at 9 bases. This CDR3 has 14 residues. The J segment lost 2 bases and the V segment lost 4 bases, leaving 2 bases of the junction unmatched. Germline-derived CDR1 and CDR2 are SEHNR and FQNEAQ (reference sequence). The CDR3 bases are TGTGCCAGCAGCTCGGGACAGGGTAACACTGAAGCTTTCTTT. It codes for CASSSGQGNTEAFF. Filled out from reference TRBV7-9 and TRBJ1-1, the complete variable domain reads DTGVSQNPRHKITKRGQNVTFRCDPISEHNRLYWYRQTLGQGPEFLTYFQNEAQLEKSRLLSDRFSAERPKGSFSTLEIQRTEQGDSAMYLCASSSGQGNTEAFFGQGTRLTVV.

This chain joins TRBV30 and TRBJ2-1; TRBD2 matches 9 bases. V lost 0 bases, J lost 8 bases, and 8 bases stayed unmatched. This CDR3 contains 15 residues. The V gene's germline CDR1 is GTSNPN and CDR2 SVGIG (reference sequence). The CDR3, as DNA: TGTGCCTGGAGTGTACTGGCGGGGGGGCGGGATGAGCAGTTCTTC. This codes for CAWSVLAGGRDEQFF.

This clone appeared a few times. This chain uses TRBV9 with TRBJ1-1; D is perhaps TRBD1 (5 bases). There are 15 residues in the CDR3. Germline V gene data show CDR1 as SGDLS and CDR2 as YYNGEE. V was shortened by 3 bases and J by 0 bases, with 12 bases between the two germline ends. The CDR3 here is CASSEGLSMNTEAFF. The DNA for the CDR3 is TGTGCCAGCAGCGAGGGACTGAGCATGAACACTGAAGCTTTCTTT.

Notes on this clone: One end of the junction varies from germline; a read error may be responsible. CDR3 residues: CSSSRGQMEKLFF. Written as DNA, the CDR3 is TGTTCCAGCAGCCGCGGACAGATGGAAAAACTGTTTTTT. This chain links TRBV7-9 with TRBJ1-4, with D possibly TRBD1 on 6 matching bases. The germline gives CDR1 SEHNR, CDR2 FQNEAQ (reference sequence). This CDR3 spans 13 amino acids.